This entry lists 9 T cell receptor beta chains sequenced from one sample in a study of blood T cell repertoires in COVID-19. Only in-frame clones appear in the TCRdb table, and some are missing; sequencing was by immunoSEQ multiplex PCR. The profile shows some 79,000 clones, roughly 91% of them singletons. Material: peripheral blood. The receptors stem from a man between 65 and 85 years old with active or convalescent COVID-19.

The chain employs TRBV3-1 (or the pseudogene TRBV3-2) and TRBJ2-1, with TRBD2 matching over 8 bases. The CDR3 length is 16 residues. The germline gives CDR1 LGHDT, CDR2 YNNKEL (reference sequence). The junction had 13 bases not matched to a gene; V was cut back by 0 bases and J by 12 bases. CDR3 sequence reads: CASSQELAVPTGRQFF. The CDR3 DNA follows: TGTGCCAGCAGCCAAGAACTAGCGGTTCCTACAGGTCGGCAGTTCTTC.

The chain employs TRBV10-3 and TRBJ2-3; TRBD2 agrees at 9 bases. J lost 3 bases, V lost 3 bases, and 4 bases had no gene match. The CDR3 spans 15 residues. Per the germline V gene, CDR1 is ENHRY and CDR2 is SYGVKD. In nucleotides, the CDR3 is TGTGCCATCAGTGAAGGTAGCGGGAGTACAGATACGCAGTATTTT. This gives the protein CAISEGSGSTDTQYF.

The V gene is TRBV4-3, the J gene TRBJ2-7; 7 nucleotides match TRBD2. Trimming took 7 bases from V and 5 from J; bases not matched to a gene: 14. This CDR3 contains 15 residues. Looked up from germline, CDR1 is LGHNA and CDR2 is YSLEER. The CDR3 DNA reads TGCGCCAGCATTACCACCTGCGCGGGAGTGGACGAGCAGTACTTC. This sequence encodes CASITTCAGVDEQYF.

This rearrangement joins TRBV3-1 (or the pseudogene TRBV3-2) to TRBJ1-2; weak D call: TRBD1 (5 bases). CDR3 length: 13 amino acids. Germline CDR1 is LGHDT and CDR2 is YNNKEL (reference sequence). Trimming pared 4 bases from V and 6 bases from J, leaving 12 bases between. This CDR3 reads CASSRPGGDGYTF. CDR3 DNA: TGTGCCAGCAGCCGCCCGGGGGGAGATGGCTACACCTTC.

The CDR3 DNA sequence: TGTGCCAGCAGCCTCGGGGGTCGGTACGAGCAGTACTTC. It yields the protein CASSLGGRYEQYF. This rearrangement joins TRBV11-1 to TRBJ2-7; the D gene is possibly TRBD2 (6 bases). The CDR3 is 13 amino acids. V was shortened by 5 bases and J by 4 bases, with 12 bases between the two germline ends. Germline CDR1 and CDR2: SGHAT and FQDESV (reference sequence). The whole variable domain, remainder taken from reference TRBV11-1 and TRBJ2-7, is EAEVAQSPRYKITEKSQAVAFWCDPISGHATLYWYRQILGQGPELLVQFQDESVVDDSQLPKDRFSAERLKGVDSTLKIQPAELGDSAMYLCASSLGGRYEQYFGPGTRLTVT.

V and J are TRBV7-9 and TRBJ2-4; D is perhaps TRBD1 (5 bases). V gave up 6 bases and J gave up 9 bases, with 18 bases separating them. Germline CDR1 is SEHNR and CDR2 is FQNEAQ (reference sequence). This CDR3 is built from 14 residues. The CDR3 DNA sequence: TGTGCCAGCAGTTCAGGGCAGAGCCTTAGCATTCAGTACTTC. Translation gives CASSSGQSLSIQYF. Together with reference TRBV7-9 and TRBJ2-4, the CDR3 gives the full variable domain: DTGVSQNPRHKITKRGQNVTFRCDPISEHNRLYWYRQTLGQGPEFLTYFQNEAQLEKSRLLSDRFSAERPKGSFSTLEIQRTEQGDSAMYLCASSSGQSLSIQYFGAGTRLSVL.

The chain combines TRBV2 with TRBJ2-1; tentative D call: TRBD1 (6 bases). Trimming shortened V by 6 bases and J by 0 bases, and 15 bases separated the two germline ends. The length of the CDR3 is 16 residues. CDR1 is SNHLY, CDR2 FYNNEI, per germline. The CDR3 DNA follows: TGTGCCAGCAGGTCCCGGGACACGTACTCCTACAATGAGCAGTTCTTC. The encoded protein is CASRSRDTYSYNEQFF.

CDR3 region: CAVWGGVASKTYEQYF. CDR3 DNA sequence: TGTGCCGTCTGGGGAGGGGTGGCATCTAAAACCTACGAGCAGTACTTC. The rearrangement uses TRBV5-4 and TRBJ2-7; 7 nucleotides align to TRBD2. The ends lost 10 bases at V and 2 bases at J; junction bases unmatched: 18. CDR1 SGHNT and CDR2 YYREEE come from the germline V gene (reference sequence). CDR3 length: 16 residues.

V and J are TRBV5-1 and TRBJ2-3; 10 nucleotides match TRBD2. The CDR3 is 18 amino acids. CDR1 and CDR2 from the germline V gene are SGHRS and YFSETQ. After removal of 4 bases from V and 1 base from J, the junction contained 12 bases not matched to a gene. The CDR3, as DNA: TGCGCCAGCAGCCTAGGACCTAGCGGGAGCGGAGGCACAGATACGCAGTATTTT. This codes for CASSLGPSGSGGTDTQYF. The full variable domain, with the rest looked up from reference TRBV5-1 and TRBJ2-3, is KAGVTQTPRYLIKTRGQQVTLSCSPISGHRSVSWYQQTPGQGLQFLFEYFSETQRNKGNFPGRFSGRQFSNSRSEMNVSTLELGDSALYLCASSLGPSGSGGTDTQYFGPGTRLTVL.